The sequence of this T cell receptor (beta chain) was determined in a study of cytomegalovirus exposure and HLA in healthy donors. Study-level findings and limits: The study designated 150 to 200 TCR beta chains cytomegalovirus-associated. Across donors, most TCRs were seen rarely, yet some public ones were widespread.

On this clone itself: Its antigen remains unknown.

While the first cohort had several hundred subjects, the donors belonged to the separate validation cohort of over a hundred subjects. TCRdb's copy holds only in-frame clones and misses some; the assay was immunoSEQ multiplex PCR. The sample has about 140,000 clones, 86% seen once. The V gene end was trimmed by 5 bases and the J gene end by 1 base; junction bases not matched to a gene: 13. CDR1 and CDR2 (germline): LGHNA, YSLEER. There are 17 residues in the CDR3. The sequenced material came from PBMCs. This TCR was recovered from a man younger than 35 in good health and CMV-seronegative. This chain links TRBV4-3 with TRBJ1-1, with 7 bases lining up with TRBD1. The CDR3 nucleotides read TGCGCCAGCAGCTACGGGACAGCTGATTCGTGGAACACTGAAGCTTTCTTT. Amino acids: CASSYGTADSWNTEAFF.